Listed here are 21 T cell receptor beta chains from one sample, sequenced in a study of spatial heterogeneity in lung cancer. Via MiXCR, TCRdb re-called the 5' RACE reads, giving one row per CDR3 protein. The table shows tens of thousands of distinct CDR3 sequences, with 15% to 25% occurring only once. Noted time point: sample taken at primary tumor resection. Unsorted whole RNA from tumor, nontumor lung or frozen PBMC underwent sequencing. The sequencing used PBMCs, collected at surgery. These receptors were taken from a male donor with early-stage non-small cell lung cancer.

The rearrangement joins TRBV9 to TRBJ1-1; 8 bases are a match to TRBD1. Germline V gives CDR1 SGDLS, CDR2 YYNGEE. The CDR3 has 17 amino acids. Germline trimming cut 0 bases from V and 5 bases from J; bases unmatched to any gene: 12. The CDR3 bases are TGTGCCAGCAGCGTAGATCAGGGGGCGAGTAGTGGGACTGAAGCTTTCTTT. Translated, it gives CASSVDQGASSGTEAFF.

V gene TRBV19 combines with J gene TRBJ1-6; D ambiguous. Germline CDR1 and CDR2: LNHDA and SQIVND (reference sequence). V lost 3 bases and J lost 5, with 11 bases in between. The CDR3 loop spans 15 amino acids. CDR3 DNA sequence: TGTGCCAGTAGTATGTGGGGAGTGAATAATTCACCCCTCCACTTT. Protein product: CASSMWGVNNSPLHF.

This clonotype is medium-sized in the sample. This rearrangement joins TRBV4-2 to TRBJ2-4, with a possible D match to TRBD2 (5 bases). CDR3 length: 17 residues. Trimming took 2 bases from V and 3 from J, leaving 17 bases between them. Looked up from germline, CDR1 is LGHNA and CDR2 is YNFKEQ. The CDR3, as DNA: TGTGCCAGCAGCCAACCCGGGCTAGCCGCGGTCAAAAACATTCAGTACTTC. As protein: CASSQPGLAAVKNIQYF.

The rearrangement joins TRBV2 to TRBJ1-5; D remains ambiguous. CDR1 is SNHLY, CDR2 FYNNEI, per germline. This CDR3 comprises 12 residues. V was clipped by 3 bases and J by 4 bases, with 4 bases between them. In DNA, the CDR3 is TGTGCCAGCAGTGAGTCGAATCAGCCCCAGCATTTT. Translation: CASSESNQPQHF.

This chain uses TRBV6-2 or TRBV6-3 with TRBJ1-1, with no clear D. The V and J ends lost 5 bases and 4 bases respectively, with 14 bases between them. The CDR3 loop spans 14 amino acids. Per the germline V gene, CDR1 is MNHEY and CDR2 is SVGEGT. DNA for the CDR3: TGTGCCAGCAGTCCCCATGCGGCGTCCACTGAAGCTTTCTTT. Encoded protein: CASSPHAASTEAFF.

The V and J genes are TRBV18 and TRBJ2-3; D possibly corresponds to TRBD2 (6 bases). V was trimmed by 2 bases and J by 2 bases, leaving 14 bases between them. The length of the CDR3 is 16 residues. Germline-derived CDR1 and CDR2 are KGHSH and LQKENI. This CDR3 is CASSPTVAALTDTQYF. The CDR3 DNA reads as TGTGCCAGCTCACCAACGGTAGCGGCTCTCACAGATACGCAGTATTTT. Supplemented by reference TRBV18 and TRBJ2-3, the full variable domain reads NAGVMQNPRHLVRRRGQEARLRCSPMKGHSHVYWYRQLPEEGLKFMVYLQKENIIDESGMPKERFSAEFPKEGPSILRIQQVVRGDSAAYFCASSPTVAALTDTQYFGPGTRLTVL.

This clonotype showed up just a few times. The gene calls are TRBV15 and TRBJ1-1; no firm D call. The germline V gene has CDR1 LNHNV and CDR2 YYDKDF (reference sequence). The CDR3 extends over 14 amino acids. V lost 3 bases, J lost 2 bases, and 10 bases lay in between. CDR3 in amino acids: CATSSWALNTEAFF. The CDR3 DNA reads TGTGCCACCAGCAGTTGGGCCCTTAACACTGAAGCTTTCTTT.

This clonotype has more than one count but fewer than ten. V and J are TRBV10-3 and TRBJ2-1, with 8 bases matching TRBD2. V lost 4 bases, J lost 9 bases, and 8 bases stayed unmatched. Germline CDR1 reads ENHRY; CDR2 reads SYGVKD. CDR3 length equals 14 residues. CDR3 nucleotides: TGTGCCATCAGTGTGACTAGCGACGACCCTGAGCAGTTCTTC. Protein product: CAISVTSDDPEQFF.

This chain connects TRBV19 to TRBJ1-2, with 9 bases matching TRBD1. CDR1 and CDR2 (germline): LNHDA, SQIVND (reference sequence). After removal of 3 bases from V and 4 bases from J, the junction contained 9 bases not matched to a gene. The CDR3 length is 16 residues. CDR3: CASSIVGTGFSYGYTF. The CDR3 nucleotides are TGTGCCAGTAGTATTGTTGGGACAGGGTTTTCCTATGGCTACACCTTC.

This chain links TRBV3-1 with TRBJ1-2; D ambiguous. The ends were cut back, 1 base at V and 1 base at J, with 10 bases in the middle. CDR3 length equals 15 residues. Germline values: CDR1 LGHDT, CDR2 YNNKEL (reference sequence). CDR3 loop: CASSQGSAFNYGYTF. The CDR3 nucleotides are TGTGCCAGCAGCCAAGGCTCAGCCTTTAACTATGGCTACACCTTC. Using reference TRBV3-1 and TRBJ1-2 for the parts outside the CDR3, the full variable domain is DTAVSQTPKYLVTQMGNDKSIKCEQNLGHDTMYWYKQDSKKFLKIMFSYNNKELIINETVPNRFSPKSPDKAHLNLHINSLELGDSAVYFCASSQGSAFNYGYTFGSGTRLTVV.

This clonotype was observed a few times. V and J are TRBV4-3 and TRBJ2-7; a possible D gene is TRBD2 (5 bases). V lost 0 bases and J lost 3, with 18 bases in between. The CDR3 consists of 17 residues. From germline, CDR1 is LGHNA and CDR2 YSLEER. The CDR3 region is CASSQDRGQHWIYEQYF. CDR3 DNA: TGCGCCAGCAGCCAAGATCGAGGGCAGCATTGGATCTACGAGCAGTACTTC.

The chain carries TRBV20-1 and TRBJ2-3; TRBD1 or TRBD2 may be the D gene (6 bases each). Germline CDR1 is DFQATT and CDR2 is SNEGSKA (reference sequence). Trimming removed 5 bases at V and 0 bases at J, with 15 bases between. The CDR3 is 15 amino acids. CDR3 amino acids: CSAPRGHSSTDTQYF. The CDR3 DNA reads as TGCAGTGCTCCTCGGGGGCATTCTAGCACAGATACGCAGTATTTT.

This clonotype was counted many times. J is TRBJ2-1 and V is TRBV20-1; D unresolved. Germline CDR1 is DFQATT and CDR2 is SNEGSKA (reference sequence). This CDR3 comprises 15 residues. The V and J ends lost 0 bases and 8 bases respectively, with 17 bases between them. The CDR3 DNA is TGCAGTGCTAGAGACCCTGGGGTAGGGAACCATGAGCAGTTCTTC. Its translation: CSARDPGVGNHEQFF.

There are many counts of this clonotype. This rearrangement joins TRBV12-3 or TRBV12-4 to TRBJ1-1; D is perhaps TRBD1 (6 bases). Trimming pared 6 bases from V and 1 base from J, leaving 15 bases between. The CDR3 consists of 15 residues. CDR3 nucleotides: TGTGCCAGCAGGCCCAAACAGGGCAAGAACACTGAAGCTTTCTTT. It translates to CASRPKQGKNTEAFF.

This chain uses TRBV7-9 with TRBJ2-3; D not certain. Trimming removed 4 bases from V and 4 bases from J, with 9 bases in between. The CDR3 totals 13 residues. The germline CDR1 and CDR2 sequences are SEHNR and FQNEAQ (reference sequence). The CDR3 loop is CASSSYVADTQYF. The CDR3 DNA reads TGTGCCAGCAGCTCGTATGTTGCAGATACGCAGTATTTT.

The V and J genes are TRBV5-6 and TRBJ2-1; D remains unclear. V gave up 0 bases and J gave up 8 bases, with 9 bases separating them. From germline, CDR1 is SGHDT and CDR2 YYEEEE. The CDR3 contains 13 residues. The CDR3 DNA follows: TGTGCCAGCAGCTTGGCCGACCGAGATGAGCAGTTCTTC. This translates into CASSLADRDEQFF.

A remark on this clonotype: This sequence may be a read error, since a much larger clone differs from it by one base. J is TRBJ1-1 and V is TRBV12-3 or TRBV12-4; weak D call: TRBD1 (5 bases). This CDR3 spans 14 amino acids. The germline V and J ends were trimmed by 6 bases and 4 bases, with 15 bases remaining between them. In DNA form, the CDR3 reads TGTGCCAGCAGAAGGTCAGGGATAAGCACTGAAGCTTTCTTT. It translates to CASRRSGISTEAFF.

This clonotype was detected only a few times. The CDR3 reads CASSFGQGYTEAFF. CDR3 DNA sequence: TGTGCCAGCAGTTTCGGACAGGGGTACACTGAAGCTTTCTTT. The gene calls are TRBV6-2 or TRBV6-3 and TRBJ1-1; 9 bases line up with TRBD1. V was clipped by 4 bases and J by 3 bases; unmatched bases: 3. CDR3 length: 14 residues. Germline assignment: CDR1 MNHEY and CDR2 SVGEGT.

This clonotype has a handful of counts. The rearrangement uses TRBV20-1 and TRBJ2-3; D may be TRBD2 (6 bases). Germline V gene sequence: CDR1 DFQATT, CDR2 SNEGSKA (reference sequence). The CDR3 loop spans 13 amino acids. The V end lost 5 bases, the J end lost 5 bases, and 14 bases lay between the germline ends. This CDR3 is CSAPYQAGDTQYF. For the CDR3, the DNA is TGCAGTGCTCCCTACCAAGCGGGAGATACGCAGTATTTT.

This clonotype has a handful of counts. The chain recombines TRBV11-2 with TRBJ1-2, with TRBD1 as a possible D gene (5 bases). The CDR3 spans 11 residues. CDR1 is SGHAT and CDR2 is FQNNGV in the germline V gene. The V end lost 5 bases, the J end lost 5 bases, and 6 bases lay between the germline ends. CDR3 sequence: CASSEGYGYTF. The CDR3 DNA sequence: TGTGCCAGCAGCGAGGGGTATGGCTACACCTTC.

This clonotype was recorded a few times. The chain couples TRBV19 to TRBJ2-7; a weak D match, TRBD1 (5 bases). CDR1 and CDR2 from the germline V gene are LNHDA and SQIVND (reference sequence). Trimming took 3 bases from V and 2 from J, leaving 11 bases between them. This CDR3 comprises 14 residues. CDR3 sequence: CASSMFQGTYEQYF. CDR3 nucleotides: TGTGCCAGTAGTATGTTTCAGGGAACCTACGAGCAGTACTTC.